Sequencing of this T cell receptor beta chain was carried out in a study of shared clonotypes between healthy human individuals. In germline, CDR1 is SGHNT, CDR2 YYREEE (reference sequence). This CDR3 has 13 residues. V lost 0 bases and J lost 3, with 6 bases in between. Measured with immunoSEQ multiplex PCR; TCRdb has only the in-frame clones, and not every one. The sample includes some 500,000 clones, about 96% of them seen just once. As to this clone: The sample contains more than one DNA sequence encoding this CDR3.

The sequence came from a woman aged 25 to 39 in good health. The chain is built from TRBV5-4 and TRBJ2-5; D possibly corresponds to TRBD2 (5 bases). The material sequenced was naive CD4+ T cells sorted from blood. As for subset: CD45RA+ positively selected. The CDR3 is CASSLVSEETQYF. The CDR3 DNA is TGTGCCAGCAGCTTGGTTAGCGAAGAGACCCAGTACTTC.